Each of the 9 T cell receptor beta chains below was sequenced from the same sample in a study of cytomegalovirus exposure and HLA in healthy donors. Primers: 60 Vbeta forward and 13 Jbeta reverse. Data came from immunoSEQ multiplex PCR; TCRdb stores just in-frame clones and leaves some out. The sample holds 100,000 to 150,000 clones, more than 80% seen once. The specimen was PBMCs. The origin of the receptors is a woman between 40 and 55 years old in good health and CMV-seropositive.

V usage is TRBV4-3 and J usage is TRBJ2-6; 7 nucleotides align to TRBD1. After removal of 1 base from V and 4 bases from J, the junction contained 10 bases not matched to a gene. Germline CDR1 LGHNA, CDR2 YSLEER. CDR3 length equals 18 residues. The CDR3 spells CASSQVAQGVLGANVLTF. In DNA, the CDR3 is TGCGCCAGCAGCCAAGTCGCCCAGGGGGTTTTAGGGGCCAACGTCCTGACTTTC.

The chain is built from TRBV7-6 and TRBJ2-3, with D maybe TRBD2 (7 bases). The CDR3 sequence is 16 residues long. Germline values: CDR1 SGHVS, CDR2 FNYEAQ. V was cut by 1 base and J by 3 bases, with 14 bases left in between. CDR3 in amino acids: CASSLGAGALTDTQYF. The CDR3 bases are TGTGCCAGCAGCTTAGGGGCGGGGGCACTAACAGATACGCAGTATTTT.

This chain uses TRBV7-3 with TRBJ2-3, with TRBD1 matching 10 bases. From germline, CDR1 is SGHTA and CDR2 FQGTGA. The CDR3 runs 17 residues. V lost 4 bases and J lost 2; bases outside the gene matches: 9. The CDR3 is CASSYLQTGGPTDTQYF. CDR3 bases: TGTGCCAGCAGCTACCTCCAGACAGGGGGCCCCACAGATACGCAGTATTTT.

The chain couples TRBV30 to TRBJ1-2, with TRBD1 identical over 8 bases. J lost 8 bases, V lost 0 bases, and 5 bases had no gene match. There are 13 residues in the CDR3. CDR1 and CDR2 (germline): GTSNPN, SVGIG (reference sequence). The CDR3 DNA reads as TGTGCCTGGAGTGTACAGGGGGATCTGGGCTACACCTTC. Encoded protein: CAWSVQGDLGYTF. The variable domain in full, with the rest retrieved from reference TRBV30 and TRBJ1-2, is SQTIHQWPATLVQPVGSPLSLECTVEGTSNPNLYWYRQAAGRGLQLLFYSVGIGQISSEVPQNLSASRPQDRQFILSSKKLLLSDSGFYLCAWSVQGDLGYTFGSGTRLTVV.

This clone was counted a few times. The chain has TRBV4-1 and TRBJ2-2; the match to TRBD1 covers 9 bases. CDR3 length: 17 residues. Unmatched junction bases numbered 5, after V lost 1 base and J lost 2 bases. From germline, CDR1 is MGHRA and CDR2 YSYEKL. CDR3 DNA sequence: TGCGCCAGCAGCCAAGCGGAAACAGGGGGCAACACCGGGGAGCTGTTTTTT. Translation gives CASSQAETGGNTGELFF.

This clone was counted only a few times. The chain recombines TRBV7-2 with TRBJ2-7, with 8 bases identical to TRBD1. Per germline, CDR1 SGHTA and CDR2 FQGNSA. V lost 5 bases and J lost 5; bases outside the gene matches: 17. The CDR3 runs to 17 residues. The CDR3 nucleotides are TGTGCCAGCAGCCCAGGACAGGGCCGTACCTCGGGTCACGAGCAGTACTTC. It specifies CASSPGQGRTSGHEQYF.

The sample holds a few counts of this clone. This chain uses TRBV7-9 with TRBJ1-6; TRBD1 aligns across 8 bases. Germline CDR1 reads SEHNR; CDR2 reads FQNEAQ (reference sequence). This CDR3 has 17 residues. J was trimmed by 5 bases and V by 3 bases; bases with no gene match: 9. The chain's CDR3 is CASSFPIGTGDNSPLHF. The DNA of the CDR3 is TGTGCCAGCAGCTTCCCCATTGGGACAGGAGATAATTCACCCCTCCACTTT.

The J gene is TRBJ1-5, the V gene TRBV19; TRBD1 matches at 9 bases. Germline trimming cut 8 bases from V and 6 bases from J; bases unmatched to any gene: 8. The CDR3 is made up of 14 amino acids. The germline gives CDR1 LNHDA, CDR2 SQIVND (reference sequence). In DNA, the CDR3 is TGTGCCAGTTCTCCACAGGGGGCGAGTCAGCCCCAGCATTTT. The encoded protein is CASSPQGASQPQHF.

This sequence joins TRBV10-2 and TRBJ1-1, with 10 bases aligning to TRBD1. CDR1 is WSHSY, CDR2 SAAADI, per germline. The CDR3 consists of 18 residues. V was clipped by 6 bases and J by 4 bases; unmatched bases: 17. The CDR3 loop reads CASSDRDRGQKRGTEAFF. The CDR3 region has the DNA TGCGCCAGCAGCGACCGGGACAGGGGCCAGAAACGTGGCACTGAAGCTTTCTTT.